Presented here are 10 T cell receptor beta chains from one specimen sequenced in a study of T cells after yellow fever vaccination. TCRdb re-called the 5' RACE reads through MiXCR, storing one row per CDR3 protein. The sample has over 10,000 distinct CDR3 sequences; 4.5% to 6% are singletons. The sample was PBMCs, either bulk or a sorted T-cell subset (CD4+, CD8+, memory, or dextramer-sorted; not recorded which), taken 45 days after the yellow fever booster vaccination. The receptors originated from a man aged 25 to 40 who received the YFV17D yellow fever vaccine.

This clonotype was counted at least ten times. The V call is TRBV3-1, the J call TRBJ1-1; maybe TRBD1 (5 bases). The V and J ends lost 3 bases and 3 bases respectively, with 20 bases between them. Germline CDR1 is LGHDT and CDR2 is YNNKEL (reference sequence). There are 17 residues in the CDR3. The CDR3 loop is CASSQATGRVVDTEAFF. CDR3 in DNA: TGTGCCAGCAGCCAGGCTACCGGCAGGGTGGTGGACACTGAAGCTTTCTTT. Together with reference TRBV3-1 and TRBJ1-1, the CDR3 gives the full variable domain: DTAVSQTPKYLVTQMGNDKSIKCEQNLGHDTMYWYKQDSKKFLKIMFSYNNKELIINETVPNRFSPKSPDKAHLNLHINSLELGDSAVYFCASSQATGRVVDTEAFFGQGTRLTVV.

This clonotype occurred many times. The chain links TRBV6-6 to TRBJ1-4; D ambiguous. CDR1 MNHNY and CDR2 SVGAGI come from the germline V gene (reference sequence). The CDR3 covers 13 residues. V was shortened by 7 bases and J by 8 bases, with 14 bases between the two germline ends. CDR3 protein: CASTNWLGEKLFF. CDR3 nucleotides: TGTGCCAGCACCAATTGGCTGGGGGAAAAACTGTTTTTT.

This clonotype was seen ten or more times. V usage is TRBV5-6 and J usage is TRBJ2-3; 14 bases line up with TRBD2. There are 17 residues in the CDR3. The V gene end was trimmed by 1 base and the J gene end by 6 bases; junction bases not matched to a gene: 7. Germline V CDR1 and CDR2: SGHDT, YYEEEE. The CDR3 spells CASSLFRTSGRLDTQYF. CDR3 nucleotides: TGTGCCAGCAGCTTGTTCCGGACTAGCGGGAGGCTTGATACGCAGTATTTT.

This clonotype was counted at least ten times. This chain connects TRBV11-3 to TRBJ2-7, with a weak D call TRBD2 (5 bases). CDR1 is SGHNT and CDR2 is YENEEA in the germline V gene. The germline V and J ends were trimmed by 3 bases and 0 bases, with 9 bases remaining between them. The CDR3 runs to 14 residues. CDR3 coding DNA: TGTGCCAGCAGCTTGGCGGGTCGCTCCTACGAGCAGTACTTC. This gives the protein CASSLAGRSYEQYF.

This clonotype has at least ten counts. The gene calls are TRBV27 and TRBJ2-4; D gene unclear. The CDR3 has 21 amino acids. Germline loops: CDR1 MNHEY, CDR2 SMNVEV (reference sequence). Between the trimmed V and J ends, which lost 4 bases and 2 bases, there was a span of 30 bases. The CDR3 sequence is CASSSEIGGIGIRGTKNIQYF. CDR3 nucleotides: TGTGCCAGCAGTTCAGAGATAGGTGGGATAGGGATACGTGGAACCAAAAACATTCAGTACTTC.

The sample holds many counts of this clonotype. This chain links TRBV24-1 with TRBJ2-3; D call uncertain. V shed 1 base and J shed 5 bases, with 9 bases lying between them. This CDR3 has 14 residues. Germline CDR1 reads KGHDR; CDR2 reads SFDVKD. CDR3 nucleotides: TGTGCCACCAGTGATTTTGATTCCGGAGATACGCAGTATTTT. Translation: CATSDFDSGDTQYF.

The gene calls are TRBV3-1 and TRBJ1-5, with TRBD1 as a possible D gene (5 bases). The CDR3 sequence is 14 residues long. Germline V gives CDR1 LGHDT, CDR2 YNNKEL (reference sequence). Between the trimmed V and J ends, which lost 1 base and 6 bases, there was a span of 10 bases. The CDR3 nucleotides read TGTGCCAGCAGCCAAGGAGCCAGGGCTCAGCCCCAGCATTTT. The encoded protein is CASSQGARAQPQHF.

This clonotype was found many times. This chain joins TRBV19 and TRBJ2-1; D unresolved. V was trimmed by 6 bases and J by 9 bases, leaving 15 bases between them. CDR1 is LNHDA and CDR2 is SQIVND in the germline V gene (reference sequence). The CDR3 totals 13 residues. The CDR3 DNA sequence: TGTGCCAGTAGGCCTACTGGATCATCTGAGCAGTTCTTC. As protein: CASRPTGSSEQFF.

This clonotype was seen at least ten times. The chain has TRBV12-3 or TRBV12-4 and TRBJ2-1; TRBD2 might be the D (7 bases). V was cut by 2 bases and J by 10 bases, with 27 bases left in between. The CDR3 has 18 amino acids. CDR3: CASSLTTSRQRRGGEQFF. DNA for the CDR3: TGTGCCAGCAGTTTAACCACTTCCCGACAGAGGAGGGGGGGCGAGCAGTTCTTC.

This clonotype was observed many times. Here the CDR3 DNA reads TGTGCCAGCAGCCTCTCCGGGACTAGCGGGAGGGACCCCTACAATGAGCAGTTCTTC. Translation gives CASSLSGTSGRDPYNEQFF. The V gene is TRBV4-2, the J gene TRBJ2-1; the match to TRBD2 covers 16 bases. The germline gives CDR1 LGHNA, CDR2 YNFKEQ. This CDR3 spans 19 amino acids. The junction had 8 bases not matched to a gene; V was cut back by 4 bases and J by 2 bases.